The 32 T cell receptor beta chains below were found in one sample sequenced in a study of OX40 agonist ivuxolimab in advanced cancers. Assay: immunoSEQ multiplex PCR; the TCRdb copy retains only in-frame clones and omits some. The sample has roughly 77,000 clones; approximately 80% are singletons. The sequenced sample was CD4+ or CD8+ T cells sorted from blood, obtained in a trial of the OX40 agonist ivuxolimab. The receptors here all came from an adult with an advanced solid tumor such as melanoma, head and neck, liver or kidney cancer.

The rearrangement joins TRBV5-6 to TRBJ2-1; the match to TRBD2 covers 12 bases. CDR3 length: 15 residues. The trim removed 4 bases at V and 8 bases at J, leaving 7 bases unmatched. The germline V gene encodes CDR1 SGHDT and CDR2 YYEEEE. For the CDR3, the DNA is TGTGCCAGCAGCCACGGACTAGCGGGGCGCGATGAGCAGTTCTTC. The encoded protein is CASSHGLAGRDEQFF.

This clone was found a few times. The chain uses TRBV28 and TRBJ2-7, with 10 bases identical to TRBD1. The germline CDR1 and CDR2 sequences are MDHEN and SYDVKM. The CDR3 extends over 17 amino acids. The V and J ends lost 5 bases and 2 bases, in that order; junction bases with no gene match: 12. The CDR3 region has the DNA TGTGCCAGCAGTATAATTCCCATGGACAGGGGGACCTACGAGCAGTACTTC. Amino acids: CASSIIPMDRGTYEQYF.

J is TRBJ1-2 and V is TRBV7-2; no reliable D call. The germline gives CDR1 SGHTA, CDR2 FQGNSA. The V and J ends lost 5 bases and 2 bases respectively, with 15 bases between them. The CDR3 loop spans 15 amino acids. The CDR3 spells CASSPRSVGNYGYTF. The CDR3 DNA reads TGTGCCAGCAGCCCGAGATCGGTAGGGAACTATGGCTACACCTTC. The variable domain in full, with the rest retrieved from reference TRBV7-2 and TRBJ1-2, is GAGVSQSPSNKVTEKGKDVELRCDPISGHTALYWYRQSLGQGLEFLIYFQGNSAPDKSGLPSDRFSAERTGGSVSTLTIQRTQQEDSAVYLCASSPRSVGNYGYTFGSGTRLTVV.

The CDR3, as DNA: TGTGCAAGTCGCTACCTGTCGGCTGAGCAGTTCTTC. This encodes CASRYLSAEQFF. The rearrangement joins TRBV12-2 to TRBJ2-1. TRBV12-2 is a pseudogene. This CDR3 is 12 amino acids long.

The rearrangement links TRBV5-4 to TRBJ2-1; maybe TRBD1 (6 bases). This CDR3 spans 14 amino acids. In germline, CDR1 is SGHNT, CDR2 YYREEE (reference sequence). V lost 1 base and J lost 2, with 7 bases in between. DNA for the CDR3: TGTGCCAGCAGCTTGCAGGGGCCCTACAATGAGCAGTTCTTC. Residues: CASSLQGPYNEQFF. The full variable domain, completed using reference TRBV5-4 and TRBJ2-1, is ETGVTQSPTHLIKTRGQQVTLRCSSQSGHNTVSWYQQALGQGPQFIFQYYREEENGRGNFPPRFSGLQFPNYSSELNVNALELDDSALYLCASSLQGPYNEQFFGPGTRLTVL.

This sequence joins TRBV6-5 and TRBJ2-7; unclear D gene. The CDR3 length is 13 residues. Germline lookup yields CDR1 MNHEY and CDR2 SVGAGI. V dropped 4 bases and J dropped 3 bases, with 10 bases sitting between them. Written as DNA, the CDR3 is TGTGCCAGCAGTTCCCATATGGTCTACGAGCAGTACTTC. It specifies CASSSHMVYEQYF.

The V call is TRBV5-4, the J call TRBJ2-2; D is undetermined. CDR3 size: 15 residues. V lost 1 base to trimming and J lost 3 bases, with 10 bases between them. Germline CDR1 and CDR2: SGHNT and YYREEE (reference sequence). The CDR3 DNA sequence: TGTGCCAGCAGCTTGCGGAATTCGGACACCGGGGAGCTGTTTTTT. Its protein product is CASSLRNSDTGELFF.

The rearrangement joins TRBV2 to TRBJ2-3, with no clear D. V lost 2 bases, J lost 1 base, and 10 bases lay in between. The V gene's germline CDR1 is SNHLY and CDR2 FYNNEI. This CDR3 has 15 residues. CDR3 sequence: CASSETLQGTDTQYF. Written as DNA, the CDR3 is TGTGCCAGCAGTGAAACCCTCCAGGGCACAGATACGCAGTATTTT.

As DNA, the CDR3 is TGTGCCAGCAGCTATACGACAGGAGGCAATGAGCAGTTCTTC. It specifies CASSYTTGGNEQFF. This chain joins TRBV11-2 and TRBJ2-1; possible D gene TRBD1, 6 bases. Trimming left V 4 bases short and J 6 bases short, with 13 bases between. CDR1 and CDR2 from the germline V gene are SGHAT and FQNNGV. The CDR3 runs 14 residues.

This clone was found once. V is TRBV11-3 and J is TRBJ2-1; D is unclear. V dropped 1 base and J dropped 0 bases, with 4 bases sitting between them. In germline, CDR1 is SGHNT, CDR2 YENEEA. The CDR3 has 14 amino acids. In DNA, the CDR3 is TGTGCCAGCAGCTTAGCGAGCTCCTACAATGAGCAGTTCTTC. Protein product: CASSLASSYNEQFF.

This chain uses TRBV7-7 with TRBJ2-2; a weak D match, TRBD1 (6 bases). V was trimmed by 5 bases and J by 6 bases, leaving 10 bases between them. Germline assignment: CDR1 SSHAT and CDR2 FNYEAQ (reference sequence). The CDR3 totals 13 residues. The CDR3 loop is CASSDQGSGELFF. The CDR3, as DNA: TGTGCCAGCAGCGACCAGGGGTCCGGGGAGCTGTTTTTT.

This clone was counted between two and nine times. This chain uses TRBV9 with TRBJ2-7; TRBD1 matches at 11 bases. The V and J ends lost 0 bases and 5 bases, in that order; junction bases with no gene match: 7. From germline, CDR1 is SGDLS and CDR2 YYNGEE. The CDR3 runs to 16 residues. The CDR3 here is CASSVAVGQGANEQYF. The CDR3 coding sequence is TGTGCCAGCAGCGTAGCGGTTGGACAGGGGGCGAACGAGCAGTACTTC.

V gene TRBV5-6 combines with J gene TRBJ1-1, with 7 bases matching TRBD1. Germline trimming cut 4 bases from V and 3 bases from J; bases unmatched to any gene: 6. CDR1 SGHDT and CDR2 YYEEEE come from the germline V gene. The CDR3 has 14 amino acids. The CDR3 nucleotides are TGTGCCAGCAGCCTCGGACAGGCCGACACTGAAGCTTTCTTT. Amino acid sequence: CASSLGQADTEAFF.

This clone is a singleton in its sample. The chain uses TRBV6-6 and TRBJ2-1; no clear D gene. Per the germline V gene, CDR1 is MNHNY and CDR2 is SVGAGI (reference sequence). With 11 bases removed from V and 6 bases from J, the gap between germline ends came to 17 bases. This CDR3 region has 13 residues. The CDR3 DNA sequence: TGTGCCTGTTGCCAGCCTCCATCCAATGAGCAGTTCTTC. It specifies CACCQPPSNEQFF.

The V gene is TRBV28, the J gene TRBJ1-2, with 8 bases that match TRBD1. Germline loops: CDR1 MDHEN, CDR2 SYDVKM. The CDR3 is 15 amino acids. V was pared by 4 bases and J by 1 base, with 5 bases of the junction left unmatched. As DNA, the CDR3 is TGTGCCAGCAGTTCCACAGGGGGGGATAACTATGGCTACACCTTC. Its protein is CASSSTGGDNYGYTF.

This clone was detected once. The V gene is TRBV5-1, the J gene TRBJ2-4; D unresolved. The CDR3 is 14 residues long. The ends were cut back, 4 bases at V and 8 bases at J, with 16 bases in the middle. From germline, CDR1 is SGHRS and CDR2 YFSETQ. The CDR3 bases are TGCGCCAGCAGCCTAGGACCATGGGTTGACATTCAGTACTTC. The encoded protein is CASSLGPWVDIQYF.

The chain has TRBV6-6 and TRBJ2-7, with D tentatively TRBD2 (5 bases). The CDR3 has 15 amino acids. Looked up from germline, CDR1 is MNHNY and CDR2 is SVGAGI (reference sequence). Deletions cut 0 bases from V and 1 base from J, with 10 bases between. In DNA, the CDR3 is TGTGCCAGCAGTTACTCGCGGGTAGGATCCTACGAGCAGTACTTC. Its protein product is CASSYSRVGSYEQYF.

The V and J genes are TRBV5-4 and TRBJ1-2, with TRBD1 identical over 7 bases. The V and J ends lost 4 bases and 4 bases, in that order; junction bases with no gene match: 7. CDR3 length: 14 residues. CDR1 and CDR2 from the germline V gene are SGHNT and YYREEE (reference sequence). The CDR3 protein is CASSPPGGIYGYTF. The CDR3 coding sequence is TGTGCCAGCAGCCCTCCAGGGGGGATCTATGGCTACACCTTC.

This clone was recorded a few times. In the same sample, other DNA sequences code for this CDR3. The V call is TRBV20-1, the J call TRBJ1-2; D unclear. The length of the CDR3 is 11 residues. Trimming removed 4 bases at V and 4 bases at J, with 7 bases between. CDR1 and CDR2 (germline): DFQATT, SNEGSKA (reference sequence). CDR3 nucleotide sequence: TGCAGTGCTACCGGACCCTATGGCTACACCTTC. This translates into CSATGPYGYTF.

CDR3 amino acids: CASSLSGTTTDTQYF. The CDR3, as DNA: TGTGCCAGTAGCCTGTCCGGGACAACCACAGATACGCAGTATTTT. The genes are TRBV19 and TRBJ2-3; D might be TRBD1 (6 bases). V was clipped by 6 bases and J by 2 bases, with 15 bases between them. Germline loops: CDR1 LNHDA, CDR2 SQIVND (reference sequence). The CDR3 covers 15 residues.

There are a few counts of this clone. The chain employs TRBV19 and TRBJ2-1, with TRBD2 matching 11 bases. The trim removed 5 bases at V and 5 bases at J, leaving 5 bases unmatched. The CDR3 is 15 residues long. CDR1 is LNHDA, CDR2 SQIVND, per germline (reference sequence). The CDR3 loop reads CASSQLAGAHNEQFF. DNA for the CDR3: TGTGCCAGTAGTCAACTAGCGGGAGCACACAATGAGCAGTTCTTC.

The CDR3 sequence is CASRKNTEAFF. The CDR3 DNA follows: TGTGCCAGCAGGAAGAACACTGAAGCTTTCTTT. This chain links TRBV25-1 with TRBJ1-1, with unresolved D. Looked up from germline, CDR1 is MGHDK and CDR2 is SYGVNS. Trimming cost V 6 bases and J 1 base, with 3 bases left between them. The CDR3 loop spans 11 amino acids.

The chain links TRBV7-9 to TRBJ2-1, with D possibly matching TRBD1 (6 bases). The CDR3 is made up of 18 amino acids. In germline, CDR1 is SEHNR, CDR2 FQNEAQ (reference sequence). V dropped 4 bases and J dropped 5 bases, with 24 bases sitting between them. This CDR3 is CASSSLSHRVRGDNEQFF. The CDR3 DNA reads as TGTGCCAGCAGCTCGCTCTCTCACAGGGTTCGAGGGGACAATGAGCAGTTCTTC.

This clone was picked up one time. The chain carries TRBV19 and TRBJ1-1; D is undetermined. This CDR3 is built from 14 residues. V shed 0 bases and J shed 1 base, with 6 bases lying between them. Germline assignment: CDR1 LNHDA and CDR2 SQIVND (reference sequence). CDR3: CASSIDQKNTEAFF. The CDR3 region has the DNA TGTGCCAGTAGTATAGATCAGAAGAACACTGAAGCTTTCTTT.

J is TRBJ1-5 and V is TRBV28; tentatively, D is TRBD1 (5 bases). The CDR3 has 15 amino acids. Trimming cost V 3 bases and J 0 bases, with 9 bases left between them. Per germline, CDR1 MDHEN and CDR2 SYDVKM. The CDR3 protein is CASSFTRGSNQPQHF. CDR3 bases: TGTGCCAGCAGTTTTACTAGGGGTAGCAATCAGCCCCAGCATTTT.

The rearrangement uses TRBV18 and TRBJ1-1; D uncertain. The CDR3 runs to 15 residues. Germline assignment: CDR1 KGHSH and CDR2 LQKENI. Trimming stripped 6 bases from V and 1 base from J, with 15 bases between. The CDR3 protein is CASSPSEAGNTEAFF. CDR3 nucleotide sequence: TGTGCCAGCTCCCCTTCCGAGGCGGGGAACACTGAAGCTTTCTTT.

The J gene is TRBJ1-1, the V gene TRBV7-2; tentatively, D is TRBD1 (6 bases). Germline values: CDR1 SGHTA, CDR2 FQGNSA. There are 13 residues in the CDR3. Deletions cut 5 bases from V and 7 bases from J, with 14 bases between. The CDR3 protein is CASSQMWTDEAFF. The CDR3 coding sequence is TGTGCCAGCAGCCAAATGTGGACAGATGAAGCTTTCTTT.

Note on this clone: Other DNA sequences in the sample encode the same CDR3. The chain recombines TRBV10-1 with TRBJ2-1; 12 nucleotides match TRBD2. CDR1 is WNHNN and CDR2 is SYGVQD in the germline V gene (reference sequence). After removal of 2 bases from V and 4 bases from J, the junction contained 12 bases not matched to a gene. The CDR3 totals 19 residues. CDR3 region: CASSERDPSGGARYNEQFF. In DNA form, the CDR3 reads TGCGCCAGCAGTGAGCGAGACCCTAGCGGGGGGGCTCGGTACAATGAGCAGTTCTTC.

This chain uses TRBV5-4 with TRBJ2-1; D call uncertain. Germline V gene data show CDR1 as SGHNT and CDR2 as YYREEE (reference sequence). V dropped 4 bases and J dropped 10 bases, with 12 bases sitting between them. This CDR3 contains 12 residues. As DNA, the CDR3 is TGTGCCAGCAGCACGCATAAGGGAGAGCAGTTCTTC. It yields the protein CASSTHKGEQFF.

The J gene is TRBJ1-2, the V gene TRBV28; 7 bases are a match to TRBD1. CDR3 size: 14 residues. Losses at the gene ends were 8 bases for V and 6 bases for J; bases not matched to a gene: 12. In germline, CDR1 is MDHEN, CDR2 SYDVKM. CDR3 sequence (DNA): TGTGCCAGCGGTCGAGGGGGCCCATGGGATGGCTACACCTTC. Translation: CASGRGGPWDGYTF.

This sequence joins TRBV27 and TRBJ2-7; TRBD1 matches 8 bases. Germline CDR1 MNHEY, CDR2 SMNVEV (reference sequence). J was trimmed by 3 bases and V by 6 bases; bases with no gene match: 4. The CDR3 consists of 13 residues. The CDR3 DNA follows: TGTGCCAGCAGACAGGGGGGTGGCTACGAGCAGTACTTC. This encodes CASRQGGGYEQYF.

The gene calls are TRBV25-1 and TRBJ2-5, with TRBD1 matching 10 bases. With V trimmed by 3 bases and J by 5 bases, 6 bases remained unmatched. Germline CDR1 is MGHDK and CDR2 is SYGVNS. The CDR3 extends over 15 amino acids. The chain's CDR3 is CASSDPRQGAETQYF. Here the CDR3 DNA reads TGTGCCAGCAGTGACCCGAGACAGGGGGCTGAGACCCAGTACTTC.